This TCR beta chain was retrieved from a study of Graves' ophthalmopathy and Graves' hyperthyroidism. Study at large: Before any treatment was given, at initial diagnosis, peripheral blood was collected.

In regard to this clonotype: Antigen: not known. The CDR3 does not end in the conserved phenylalanine or tryptophan, so this is likely a read error. It is unclear where the CDR3 begins or ends on the DNA, so no DNA is shown, and the CDR3 is as TCRdb lists it.

The diagnosis combined clinical symptoms, thyroxine, TRAb, thyroid ultrasound and orbital computed tomography scans. Isolation of PBMCs was performed using 7.5 to 10 ml of fresh peripheral blood. The CDR3 region is 8 residues in length, termini included. From germline, CDR1 is SGHTA and CDR2 FQGTGA. The authors amplified TCR beta CDR3 regions from RNA transcripts. HTBI primers primed a first-round RT-PCR, and a second-round multiplex PCR followed. TCRdb re-analysed the multiplex PCR reads in MiXCR, keeping a single row per CDR3 protein. The sample yields around 43,000 distinct CDR3 sequences, 40% to 65% seen once. Study-level points and caveats: The model's prediction of ophthalmopathy progression had roughly 71% sensitivity and around 72% specificity.

The specimen sequenced was peripheral blood. This rearrangement joins TRBV7-3 to TRBJ2-7; TRBD2, as called in the table, went unchecked against the DNA. This TCR derives from an adult man with Graves' ophthalmopathy. CDR3 loop: CASSLLSG.